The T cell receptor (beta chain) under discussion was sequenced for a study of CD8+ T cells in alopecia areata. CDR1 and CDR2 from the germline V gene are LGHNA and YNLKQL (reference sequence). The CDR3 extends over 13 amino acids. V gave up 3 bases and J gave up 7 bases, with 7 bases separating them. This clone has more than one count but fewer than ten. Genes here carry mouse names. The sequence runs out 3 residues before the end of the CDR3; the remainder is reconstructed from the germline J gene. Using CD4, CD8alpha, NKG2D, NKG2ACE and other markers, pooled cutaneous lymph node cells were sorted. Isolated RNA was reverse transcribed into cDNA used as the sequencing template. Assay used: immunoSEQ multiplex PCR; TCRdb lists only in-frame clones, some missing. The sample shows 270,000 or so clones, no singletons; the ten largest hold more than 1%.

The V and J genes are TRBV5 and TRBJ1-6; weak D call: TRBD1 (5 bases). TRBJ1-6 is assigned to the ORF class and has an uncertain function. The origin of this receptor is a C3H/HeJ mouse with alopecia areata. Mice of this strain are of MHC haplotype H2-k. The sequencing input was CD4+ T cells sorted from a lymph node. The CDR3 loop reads CASSQTANSPLYF. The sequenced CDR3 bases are TGTGCCAGCAGCCAGACAGCAAATTCGCCC.